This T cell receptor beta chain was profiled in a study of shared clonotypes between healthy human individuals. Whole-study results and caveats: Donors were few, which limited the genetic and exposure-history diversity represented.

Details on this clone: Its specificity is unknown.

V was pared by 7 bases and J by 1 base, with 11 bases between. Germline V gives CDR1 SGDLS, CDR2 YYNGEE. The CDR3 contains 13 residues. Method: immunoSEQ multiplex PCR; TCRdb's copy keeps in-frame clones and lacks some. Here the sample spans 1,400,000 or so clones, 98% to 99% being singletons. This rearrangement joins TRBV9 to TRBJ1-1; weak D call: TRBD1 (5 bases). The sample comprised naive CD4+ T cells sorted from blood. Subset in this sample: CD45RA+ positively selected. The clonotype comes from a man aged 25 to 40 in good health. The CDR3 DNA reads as TGTGCCAGCTCAGGGCAAAGGAACACTGAAGCTTTCTTT. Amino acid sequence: CASSGQRNTEAFF. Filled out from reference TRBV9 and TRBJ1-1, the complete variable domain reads DSGVTQTPKHLITATGQRVTLRCSPRSGDLSVYWYQQSLDQGLQFLIQYYNGEERAKGNILERFSAQQFPDLHSELNLSSLELGDSALYFCASSGQRNTEAFFGQGTRLTVV.